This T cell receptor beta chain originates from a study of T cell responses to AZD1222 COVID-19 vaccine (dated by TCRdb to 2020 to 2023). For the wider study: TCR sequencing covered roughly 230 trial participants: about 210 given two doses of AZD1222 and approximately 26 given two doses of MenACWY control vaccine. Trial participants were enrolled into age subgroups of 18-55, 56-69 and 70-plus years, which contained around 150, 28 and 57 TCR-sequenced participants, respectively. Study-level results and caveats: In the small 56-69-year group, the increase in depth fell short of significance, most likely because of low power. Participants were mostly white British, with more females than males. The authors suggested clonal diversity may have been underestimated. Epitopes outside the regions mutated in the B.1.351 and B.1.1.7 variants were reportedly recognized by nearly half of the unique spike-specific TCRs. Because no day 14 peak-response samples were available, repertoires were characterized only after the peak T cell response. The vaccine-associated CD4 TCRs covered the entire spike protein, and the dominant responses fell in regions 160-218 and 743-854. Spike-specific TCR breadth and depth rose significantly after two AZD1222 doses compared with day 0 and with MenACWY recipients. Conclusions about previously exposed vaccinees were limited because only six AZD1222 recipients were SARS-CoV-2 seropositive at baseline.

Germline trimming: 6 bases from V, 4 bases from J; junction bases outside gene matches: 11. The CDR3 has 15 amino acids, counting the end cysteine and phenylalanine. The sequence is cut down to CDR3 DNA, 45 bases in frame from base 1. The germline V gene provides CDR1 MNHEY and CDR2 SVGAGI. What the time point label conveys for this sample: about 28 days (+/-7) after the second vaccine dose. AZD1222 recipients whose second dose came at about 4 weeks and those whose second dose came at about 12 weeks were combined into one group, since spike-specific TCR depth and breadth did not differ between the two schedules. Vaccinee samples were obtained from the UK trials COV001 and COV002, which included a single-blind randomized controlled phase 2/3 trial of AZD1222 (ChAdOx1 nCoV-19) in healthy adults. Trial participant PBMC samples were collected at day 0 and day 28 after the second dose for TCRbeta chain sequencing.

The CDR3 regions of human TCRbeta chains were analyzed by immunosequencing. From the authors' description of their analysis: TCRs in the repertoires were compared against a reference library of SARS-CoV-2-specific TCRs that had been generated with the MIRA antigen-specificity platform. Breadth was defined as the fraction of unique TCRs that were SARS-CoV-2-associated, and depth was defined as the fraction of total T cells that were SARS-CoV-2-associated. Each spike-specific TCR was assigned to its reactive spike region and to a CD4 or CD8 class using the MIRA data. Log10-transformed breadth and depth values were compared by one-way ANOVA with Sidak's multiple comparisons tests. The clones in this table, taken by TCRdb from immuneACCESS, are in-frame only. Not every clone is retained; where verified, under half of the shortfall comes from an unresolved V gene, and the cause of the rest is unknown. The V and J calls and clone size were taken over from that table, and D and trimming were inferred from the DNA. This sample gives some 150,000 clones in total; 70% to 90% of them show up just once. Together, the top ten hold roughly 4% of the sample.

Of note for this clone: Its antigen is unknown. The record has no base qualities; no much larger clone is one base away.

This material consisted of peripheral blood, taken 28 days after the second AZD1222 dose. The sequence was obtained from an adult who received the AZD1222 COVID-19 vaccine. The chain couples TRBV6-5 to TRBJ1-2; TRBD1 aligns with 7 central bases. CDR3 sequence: CASRRKGQERYGYTF. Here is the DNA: TGTGCCAGCAGGCGAAAAGGACAGGAGCGCTATGGCTACACCTTC.